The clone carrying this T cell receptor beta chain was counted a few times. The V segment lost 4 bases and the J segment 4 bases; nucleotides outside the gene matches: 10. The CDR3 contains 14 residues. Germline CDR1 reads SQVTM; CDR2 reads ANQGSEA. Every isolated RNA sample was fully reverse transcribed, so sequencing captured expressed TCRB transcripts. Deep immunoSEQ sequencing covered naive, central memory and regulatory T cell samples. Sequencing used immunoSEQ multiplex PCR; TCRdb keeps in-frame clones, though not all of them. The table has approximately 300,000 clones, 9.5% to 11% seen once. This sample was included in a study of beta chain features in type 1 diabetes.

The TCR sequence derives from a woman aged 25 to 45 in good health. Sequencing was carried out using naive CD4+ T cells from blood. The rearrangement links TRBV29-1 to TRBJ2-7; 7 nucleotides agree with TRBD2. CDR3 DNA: TGCAGCGTTGCTTTCGGGGGAGGGCCTTACGAGCAGTACTTC. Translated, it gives CSVAFGGGPYEQYF.